These T cell receptor beta chains were read from a single sample in a study of CD8 T cells in ankylosing spondylitis. One entry per CDR3 protein results from TCRdb running MiXCR on the 5' RACE reads. Of more than 600,000 distinct CDR3 sequences detected, around 20% appear once; the ten largest clones hold under 20%. Sequencing was carried out using blood, either unsorted or a sorted T cell fraction (not recorded which). The source of these receptors is a male donor with ankylosing spondylitis. Each CDR3 is given with its conserved first and last residue. The D gene is left open where the match is weak. Only some rows state a clone size, as once, few, many or a class for expanded clones.

j_call: TRBJ2-3; clone_size: many; v_call: TRBV5-1; d_call: NA; cdr3_nt: TGCGCCAGCAGCTCGGAAGGCACAGATACGCAGTATTTT; cdr3_aa: CASSSEGTDTQYF
j_call: TRBJ2-1; clone_size: NA; v_call: TRBV4-1; d_call: NA; cdr3_nt: TGCGCCAGCAGCCGCGTCGACTACCCCAATGAGCAGTTCTTC; cdr3_aa: CASSRVDYPNEQFF
j_call: TRBJ2-1; clone_size: many; v_call: TRBV12-3/TRBV12-4; d_call: TRBD1; cdr3_nt: TGTGCCAGCAGGGCCGACAGGGGCTCCTACAATGAGCAGTTCTTC; cdr3_aa: CASRADRGSYNEQFF
j_call: TRBJ2-1; clone_size: NA; v_call: TRBV9; d_call: TRBD2; cdr3_nt: TGTGCCAGCAGCGCCGGGGGGAACACTGAGCAGTTCTTC; cdr3_aa: CASSAGGNTEQFF
j_call: TRBJ2-5; clone_size: NA; v_call: TRBV5-6; d_call: NA; cdr3_nt: TGTGCCAGCAGGCGAGACTGGGAGACCCAGTACTTC; cdr3_aa: CASRRDWETQYF
j_call: TRBJ2-3; clone_size: NA; v_call: TRBV9; d_call: NA; cdr3_nt: TGTGCCAGCAGCGTCGACAGGACCCTTAGCACAGATACGCAGTATTTT; cdr3_aa: CASSVDRTLSTDTQYF
j_call: TRBJ1-3; clone_size: few; v_call: TRBV4-1; d_call: TRBD1; cdr3_nt: TGCGCCAGCAGCCCCCCGGGGACAGCCACCGGAAACACCATATATTTT; cdr3_aa: CASSPPGTATGNTIYF
j_call: TRBJ2-3; clone_size: NA; v_call: TRBV4-3; d_call: NA; cdr3_nt: TGCGCCAGCAGCCAAGTTATGGGAGGTGGAACAGATACGCAGTATTTT; cdr3_aa: CASSQVMGGGTDTQYF
j_call: TRBJ2-2; clone_size: NA; v_call: TRBV12-3/TRBV12-4; d_call: TRBD2; cdr3_nt: TGTGCCAGCAGTTTCCCTCAGGGAGGGGACGGGGAGCTGTTTTTT; cdr3_aa: CASSFPQGGDGELFF
j_call: TRBJ2-3; clone_size: few; v_call: TRBV2; d_call: TRBD2; cdr3_nt: TGTGCCAGCACCCCGAGGGTGGTTGGCCTAGCGGGGGCAGATACGCAGTATTTT; cdr3_aa: CASTPRVVGLAGADTQYF
j_call: TRBJ2-1; clone_size: NA; v_call: TRBV18; d_call: TRBD1; cdr3_nt: TGTGCCAGCTCACGACCGGGACAGGGGGCGGATGAGCAGTTCTTC; cdr3_aa: CASSRPGQGADEQFF
j_call: TRBJ2-6; clone_size: NA; v_call: TRBV5-1; d_call: TRBD1; cdr3_nt: TGCGCCAGCAGCTTGGGGCGGATTACCCGGACAGGGGGATTACCTGGGGCCAACGTCCTGACTTTC; cdr3_aa: CASSLGRITRTGGLPGANVLTF
j_call: TRBJ2-3; clone_size: few; v_call: TRBV12-3/TRBV12-4; d_call: TRBD2; cdr3_nt: TGTGCCAGCAGTTTACGGGAGGCCCGCACAGATACGCAGTATTTT; cdr3_aa: CASSLREARTDTQYF
j_call: TRBJ2-2; clone_size: few; v_call: TRBV4-3; d_call: TRBD1; cdr3_nt: TGCGCCAGCAGCCAAGGGACAGGGTCGGCCGGGGAGCTGTTTTTT; cdr3_aa: CASSQGTGSAGELFF
j_call: TRBJ1-2; clone_size: few; v_call: TRBV6-1; d_call: NA; cdr3_nt: TGTGCCAGCAGGCGCCTCGAGTCGGACTATGGCTACACCTTC; cdr3_aa: CASRRLESDYGYTF
j_call: TRBJ2-2; clone_size: few; v_call: TRBV24-1; d_call: NA; cdr3_nt: TGTGCCTCCTCGGGGGAAACCGGGGAGCTGTTTTTT; cdr3_aa: CASSGETGELFF
j_call: TRBJ1-1; clone_size: few; v_call: TRBV12-3/TRBV12-4; d_call: NA; cdr3_nt: TGTGCCAGCCCCCCGCCGGGGTCCACTGAAGCTTTCTTT; cdr3_aa: CASPPPGSTEAFF
j_call: TRBJ2-6; clone_size: NA; v_call: TRBV7-3; d_call: TRBD1; cdr3_nt: TGTGCCAGCAGCCCTACAGGGGTATCTGGGGCCAACGTCCTGACTTTC; cdr3_aa: CASSPTGVSGANVLTF
j_call: TRBJ2-7; clone_size: few; v_call: TRBV27; d_call: TRBD1; cdr3_nt: TGTGCCAGCAGTTTTTACAGGGGTGGCGAGCAGTACTTC; cdr3_aa: CASSFYRGGEQYF
j_call: TRBJ2-3; clone_size: NA; v_call: TRBV27; d_call: TRBD2; cdr3_nt: TGTGCCAGCAGTTTAATTGCTAGCGGGACAGATACGCAGTATTTT; cdr3_aa: CASSLIASGTDTQYF
j_call: TRBJ2-6; clone_size: NA; v_call: TRBV12-3/TRBV12-4; d_call: NA; cdr3_nt: TGTGCCGTGGGCAGGGACGCTCTTCCTGGGGCCAACGTCCTGACTTTC; cdr3_aa: CAVGRDALPGANVLTF
j_call: TRBJ2-6; clone_size: NA; v_call: TRBV18; d_call: NA; cdr3_nt: TGTGCCAGCTCACGGGTCGCCCTTAACTCTGGGGCCAACGTCCTGACTTTC; cdr3_aa: CASSRVALNSGANVLTF
j_call: TRBJ2-1; clone_size: few; v_call: TRBV12-3/TRBV12-4; d_call: TRBD2; cdr3_nt: TGTGCCAGCAGTTCTAGCGGGAGAGTTGGTGAGCAGTTCTTC; cdr3_aa: CASSSSGRVGEQFF
j_call: TRBJ2-5; clone_size: NA; v_call: TRBV2; d_call: NA; cdr3_nt: TGTGCCAGCAGTGAATTCGGGGCCGGGATCCAAGAGACCCAGTACTTC; cdr3_aa: CASSEFGAGIQETQYF
j_call: TRBJ2-1; clone_size: many; v_call: TRBV10-3; d_call: NA; cdr3_nt: TGTGCCATCAGTGCCCCCGAACATGGGGATGAGCAGTTCTTC; cdr3_aa: CAISAPEHGDEQFF
j_call: TRBJ1-5; clone_size: NA; v_call: TRBV27; d_call: NA; cdr3_nt: TGTGCCACCGCCGAAGGCAATCAGCCCCAGCATTTT; cdr3_aa: CATAEGNQPQHF
j_call: TRBJ1-1; clone_size: many; v_call: TRBV5-1; d_call: NA; cdr3_nt: TGCGCCAGCAGCTTGCCCCCGGGACGGGAGAACACTGAAGCTTTCTTT; cdr3_aa: CASSLPPGRENTEAFF
j_call: TRBJ2-3; clone_size: few; v_call: TRBV9; d_call: NA; cdr3_nt: TGTGCCAGCAGGAAGAGGGCGCAGTATTTT; cdr3_aa: CASRKRAQYF
j_call: TRBJ1-1; clone_size: few; v_call: TRBV5-8; d_call: TRBD1; cdr3_nt: TGTGCCAGCAGCTTGGTAGTTGGACAGGGGGCGAATTTTGAAGCTTTCTTT; cdr3_aa: CASSLVVGQGANFEAFF
j_call: TRBJ2-7; clone_size: few; v_call: TRBV7-2; d_call: TRBD1; cdr3_nt: TGTGCCAGCAGCATCGACAGGGGATCCTACGAGCAGTACTTC; cdr3_aa: CASSIDRGSYEQYF